The 20 T cell receptor beta chains in this list originate from one sample, sequenced in a study of Ad26.COV2.S vaccination and SARS-CoV-2 variants. The treatment is: over 15 received Ad26.COV2.S at low or high dose, single or two shots; a few received placebo; per-sample allocation not given. Following the first vaccine or placebo injection, samples were taken on day 63. Clones were sequenced by immunoSEQ multiplex PCR, and TCRdb holds only the in-frame ones, with some missing. The data show 350,000 to 550,000 clones, roughly 89% seen once. The sample here was peripheral blood, taken in a trial of Ad26.COV2.S vaccine versus placebo. These receptors all come from a person aged 18 to 59 who received the Ad26.COV2.S COVID-19 vaccine or a placebo.

CDR3 loop: CASSQGGGTDTQYF. The CDR3 nucleotides read TGTGCCAGCAGCCAAGGGGGGGGCACAGATACGCAGTATTTT. The V gene is TRBV3-1 (or the pseudogene TRBV3-2), the J gene TRBJ2-3; D may be TRBD2 (6 bases). V gave up 1 base and J gave up 1 base, with 6 bases separating them. CDR3 length: 14 amino acids. Germline lookup yields CDR1 LGHDT and CDR2 YNNKEL (reference sequence).

This chain joins TRBV6-5 and TRBJ1-3; D is unclear. Between the trimmed V and J ends, which lost 2 bases and 4 bases, there was a span of 6 bases. CDR3 length equals 13 residues. The germline V gene encodes CDR1 MNHEY and CDR2 SVGAGI. The CDR3 region is CASSYNSGNTIYF. In DNA form, the CDR3 reads TGTGCCAGCAGTTACAACTCGGGAAACACCATATATTTT.

The chain recombines TRBV9 with TRBJ2-7; TRBD1 agrees at 9 bases. Germline CDR1 reads SGDLS; CDR2 reads YYNGEE. This CDR3 comprises 15 residues. V lost 0 bases to trimming and J lost 7 bases; unmatched junction nucleotides: 8. The CDR3 sequence: CASSVASTGGSEQYF. The CDR3 DNA reads TGTGCCAGCAGCGTAGCCTCGACAGGGGGTAGTGAGCAGTACTTC.

V usage is TRBV13 and J usage is TRBJ1-1; TRBD1 agrees at 10 bases. V dropped 4 bases and J dropped 10; count of bases not matched to a gene: 12. Per germline, CDR1 PRHDT and CDR2 FYEKMQ (reference sequence). There are 15 residues in the CDR3. The CDR3 DNA sequence: TGTGCCAGCAGCTATCTGACAGGGGGCGGAAAGGTAGCTTTCTTT. Its protein is CASSYLTGGGKVAFF.

The rearrangement uses TRBV28 and TRBJ1-5; 7 bases agree with TRBD1. From germline, CDR1 is MDHEN and CDR2 SYDVKM. This CDR3 is built from 15 residues. V was pared by 2 bases and J by 1 base, with 2 bases of the junction left unmatched. DNA of the CDR3: TGTGCCAGCAGTTTAGGCAGGGGGAGCAATCAGCCCCAGCATTTT. It translates to CASSLGRGSNQPQHF. The full variable domain, in which reference TRBV28 and TRBJ1-5 provide the parts outside the CDR3, is DVKVTQSSRYLVKRTGEKVFLECVQDMDHENMFWYRQDPGLGLRLIYFSYDVKMKEKGDIPEGYSVSREKKERFSLILESASTNQTSMYLCASSLGRGSNQPQHFGDGTRLSIL.

The chain joins TRBV3-1 (or the pseudogene TRBV3-2) to TRBJ2-3; D may be TRBD2 (6 bases). CDR3 size: 20 residues. Germline V gene sequence: CDR1 LGHDT, CDR2 YNNKEL (reference sequence). The V end lost 4 bases, the J end lost 2 bases, and 28 bases lay between the germline ends. The CDR3, as DNA: TGTGCCAGCAGCCCCCCTTCGTTCGGAAATCTCGGGACTCACACAGATACGCAGTATTTT. It is translated as CASSPPSFGNLGTHTDTQYF.

This chain links TRBV5-1 with TRBJ2-3, with 8 bases aligning to TRBD1. Trimming at V came to 1 base and at J to 3 bases, leaving 1 base not matched to a gene. Per the germline V gene, CDR1 is SGHRS and CDR2 is YFSETQ. CDR3 length equals 14 residues. The CDR3 sequence: CASSLHRGTDTQYF. The CDR3 nucleotides are TGCGCCAGCAGCTTGCACAGGGGGACAGATACGCAGTATTTT.

V and J are TRBV3-1 (or the pseudogene TRBV3-2) and TRBJ1-6; D might be TRBD1 (5 bases). The germline V gene has CDR1 LGHDT and CDR2 YNNKEL (reference sequence). Trimming took 1 base from V and 9 from J, leaving 16 bases between them. The CDR3 is made up of 16 amino acids. In DNA form, the CDR3 reads TGTGCCAGCAGCCAAGGGGGAGGGGCTGGATTTTCACCCCTCCACTTT. Its protein product is CASSQGGGAGFSPLHF.

The CDR3 sequence: CASSQGSGDRGLANYGYTF. CDR3 bases: TGTGCCAGCAGCCAAGGTTCGGGGGACAGGGGCCTAGCTAACTATGGCTACACCTTC. The gene calls are TRBV4-2 and TRBJ1-2; 10 bases match TRBD1. Germline assignment: CDR1 LGHNA and CDR2 YNFKEQ. The CDR3 sequence is 19 residues long. The V gene end was trimmed by 1 base and the J gene end by 0 bases; junction bases not matched to a gene: 11.

The sample holds one count of this clone. The V and J genes are TRBV19 and TRBJ2-1; D is perhaps TRBD2 (5 bases). There are 15 residues in the CDR3. Germline V gene data show CDR1 as LNHDA and CDR2 as SQIVND (reference sequence). V was clipped by 7 bases and J by 1 base, with 14 bases between them. CDR3 nucleotides: TGTGCCAGTACTATTGGGGAGCGGTCCTACAATGAGCAGTTCTTC. It yields the protein CASTIGERSYNEQFF.

The chain carries TRBV30 and TRBJ1-2; no clear D gene. CDR3 length: 12 amino acids. Trimming left V 4 bases short and J 7 bases short, with 13 bases between. Germline V gives CDR1 GTSNPN, CDR2 SVGIG (reference sequence). CDR3 amino acids: CAWTRVPSGYTF. The CDR3 coding sequence is TGTGCCTGGACTCGCGTCCCGAGTGGCTACACCTTC.

This chain links TRBV7-6 with TRBJ2-5, with D perhaps matching TRBD2 (5 bases). V shed 4 bases and J shed 2 bases, with 11 bases lying between them. CDR1 SGHVS and CDR2 FNYEAQ come from the germline V gene. The CDR3 loop spans 14 amino acids. CDR3 protein: CASSYLGRQETQYF. Here the CDR3 DNA reads TGTGCCAGCAGCTATTTAGGGAGACAAGAGACCCAGTACTTC.

V and J are TRBV13 and TRBJ2-3, with TRBD2 matching 10 bases. CDR1 PRHDT and CDR2 FYEKMQ come from the germline V gene (reference sequence). The CDR3 loop spans 13 amino acids. Trimming removed 5 bases from V and 6 bases from J; junction bases left unmatched: 2. The DNA for the CDR3 is TGTGCCAGCAGCCCGGGACTAGCGGATACGCAGTATTTT. This encodes CASSPGLADTQYF.

The chain carries TRBV9 and TRBJ2-1, with no clear D. Germline V gives CDR1 SGDLS, CDR2 YYNGEE. The CDR3 totals 12 residues. The ends were cut back, 0 bases at V and 7 bases at J, with 5 bases in the middle. CDR3 DNA: TGTGCCAGCAGCGTAGCATGGAATGAGCAGTTCTTC. This encodes CASSVAWNEQFF.

The rearrangement joins TRBV19 to TRBJ2-1; D could derive from TRBD1 or TRBD2 (6 bases each). In germline, CDR1 is LNHDA, CDR2 SQIVND (reference sequence). Trimming removed 5 bases at V and 12 bases at J, with 14 bases between. CDR3 length: 12 amino acids. CDR3: CASSSQKGGQFF. The CDR3 DNA is TGTGCCAGTAGTTCACAGAAGGGGGGGCAGTTCTTC.

The gene calls are TRBV20-1 and TRBJ1-2; D remains unclear. This CDR3 contains 12 residues. Trimming took 3 bases from V and 7 from J, leaving 12 bases between them. Germline CDR1 is DFQATT and CDR2 is SNEGSKA (reference sequence). The CDR3 sequence: CSASAGFVGYTF. CDR3 coding DNA: TGCAGTGCTAGTGCCGGGTTCGTTGGCTACACCTTC.

V gene TRBV4-2 combines with J gene TRBJ1-4, with 7 positions matching TRBD1. The CDR3 length is 14 residues. With 1 base clipped from V and 7 bases from J, the junction kept 3 bases outside the gene matches. CDR1 LGHNA and CDR2 YNFKEQ come from the germline V gene. CDR3 in amino acids: CASSQGQGVEKLFF. CDR3 DNA: TGTGCCAGCAGCCAAGGGCAGGGGGTTGAAAAACTGTTTTTT.

This clone came up a few times. This chain connects TRBV18 to TRBJ2-7; D is unresolved. The CDR3 has 13 residues. Germline V CDR1 and CDR2: KGHSH, LQKENI. V lost 1 base to trimming and J lost 7 bases, with 11 bases between them. CDR3 in DNA: TGTGCCAGCTCACCACGGCTCAGTGAGGAGCAGTACTTC. This codes for CASSPRLSEEQYF. Together with reference TRBV18 and TRBJ2-7, the CDR3 gives the full variable domain: NAGVMQNPRHLVRRRGQEARLRCSPMKGHSHVYWYRQLPEEGLKFMVYLQKENIIDESGMPKERFSAEFPKEGPSILRIQQVVRGDSAAYFCASSPRLSEEQYFGPGTRLTVT.

The J gene is TRBJ1-6, the V gene TRBV7-2, with TRBD1 identical over 8 bases. Germline V gene data show CDR1 as SGHTA and CDR2 as FQGNSA. V shed 4 bases, J shed 6 bases, and the junction held 2 bases outside the gene matches. The length of the CDR3 is 14 residues. CDR3 sequence reads: CASSSGQGNSPLHF. CDR3 DNA sequence: TGTGCCAGCAGCTCCGGACAGGGTAATTCACCCCTCCACTTT.

Of note for this clone: The junction shows a germline mismatch at one end, possibly a read error. The chain combines TRBV7-7 with TRBJ1-2; D is ambiguous. This CDR3 contains 14 residues. Germline V gene sequence: CDR1 SSHAT, CDR2 FNYEAQ (reference sequence). The chain's CDR3 is CASSPDPPGYGYTF. CDR3 nucleotide sequence: TGTGCTAGCAGCCCGGACCCTCCAGGCTATGGCTACACCTTC.